The source of this T cell receptor (beta chain) is a study of T-cell memory formation after mild COVID-19 (dated by TCRdb to about 2021). About the study as a whole: TCR sequence clusters from the two donors were found to be largely donor specific. In two donors, T-cell clones that expanded and contracted after mild COVID-19 were tracked by sequencing TCRalpha and TCRbeta repertoires over time. Two young, previously healthy adult volunteers made up the cohort, one male and one female. Summary of the overall study and its limitations: From day 15 to 85, contracting clones showed balanced CD4/CD8 phenotypes, whereas a second wave of clones that expanded from day 15 to 37 leaned towards CD4+. The second-wave clones that peaked on day 37 were not confirmed to be SARS-CoV-2 specific. The detection of some responding clones in pre-infection memory suggests that pre-existing cross-reactive memory T cells joined the SARS-CoV-2 response. Only two mild cases were covered in the study, and larger cohorts including severe cases with pre-infection samples were considered necessary. Contracting CD4+ clones were located mainly in the CM and EM memory subsets, whereas CD8+ clones were found to be enriched in EMRA.

This clonotype appeared many times. What antigen it recognizes has not been identified. No base qualities exist here, and no much larger clone lies one base off it. TCRdb names Illumina NovaSeq 6000 as the instrument used. Using 5'RACE with constant-segment primers, TCRalpha and TCRbeta cDNA libraries were constructed, with sample barcodes and unique molecular identifiers added in the process. Trizol reagent was used to extract RNA from every sample. The libraries were amplified in two PCR steps, and the second step added a second sample barcode and Illumina TruSeq adapters. The libraries were sequenced on an Illumina NovaSeq using 2 x 150 bp paired-end reads. The original methods were these. With migec v1.2.7, reads were demultiplexed and then collapsed into UMI-guided consensus sequences. Using mixcr v2.1.11, the UMI consensuses were aligned to TRA and TRB V and J templates and assembled into clonotypes. Clonotypes were classified as expanded or contracted when called significant by both edgeR and NoisET, with noise models trained on biological replicates. For edgeR calls, a false discovery rate-adjusted p below 0.01 and a log2 fold-change threshold of 1 were applied. PCA with hierarchical clustering of max-normalized trajectories of the 1000 most abundant clonotypes was used as exploratory dynamics analysis. The CD4 or CD8 phenotype of responding clones was assigned using the separately sequenced CD4+ and CD8+ repertoires. The public sequencing data were trimmed at Q25 with fastp and processed into clonotypes with MiXCR by TCRdb, which kept only in-frame beta chains. Merged by CDR3 protein, the rows form single entries marked with the most common genes and DNA. TCRdb, not the original authors, processed these V and J calls. Recorded for this sample are 30,000 to 35,000 distinct CDR3 sequences; about 7.7% of them occurred a single time. The top ten constitute 25% to 30% of the sample.

For CDR1 and CDR2, the germline V gene lists ENHRY and SYGVKD. Cut back by 7 bases and 10 bases, the V and J ends lie 17 bases apart. The CDR3 goes from the cysteine to the phenylalanine over 13 residues. This entry keeps only the CDR3 DNA: 39 bases, framed from base 1. Ficoll-Paque density gradient centrifugation was used to isolate PBMCs. This TCR was recovered from a man aged 18 to 30 who had mild COVID-19 (a few samples of this study predate the infection). The sample titles of this study are shuffled in the database, so cell type and time point are left out; the donor was told from shared clones. The rearrangement joined TRBV10-3 to TRBJ2-1, with no confidently assigned D gene. Material for sequencing was PBMCs or a T cell subset sorted from them (not recorded which). The CDR3 region has the sequence CAITIGPLEEQFF. In nucleotide form, the sequence is TGTGCCATCACCATAGGACCCCTGGAGGAGCAGTTCTTC.